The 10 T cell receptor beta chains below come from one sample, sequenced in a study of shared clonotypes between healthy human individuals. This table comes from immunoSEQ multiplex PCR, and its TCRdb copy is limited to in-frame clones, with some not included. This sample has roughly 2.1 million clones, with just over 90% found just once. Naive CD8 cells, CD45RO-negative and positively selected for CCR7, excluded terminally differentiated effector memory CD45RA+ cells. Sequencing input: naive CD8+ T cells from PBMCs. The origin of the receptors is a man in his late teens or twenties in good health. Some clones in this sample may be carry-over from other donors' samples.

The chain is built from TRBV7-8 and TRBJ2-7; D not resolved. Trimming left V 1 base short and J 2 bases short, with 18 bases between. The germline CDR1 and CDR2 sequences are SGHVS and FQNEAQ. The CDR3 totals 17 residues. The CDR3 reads CASSLGSRPVTAYEQYF. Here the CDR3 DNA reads TGTGCCAGCAGCTTAGGCTCACGCCCCGTCACCGCCTACGAGCAGTACTTC.

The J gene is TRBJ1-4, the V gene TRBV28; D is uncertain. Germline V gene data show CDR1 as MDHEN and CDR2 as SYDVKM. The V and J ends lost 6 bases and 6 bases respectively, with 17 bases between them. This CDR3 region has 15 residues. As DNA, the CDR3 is TGTGCCAGCAGGCAGAGGGCGGCTTGGGATGAAAAACTGTTTTTT. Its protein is CASRQRAAWDEKLFF.

The CDR3 nucleotides read TGTGCCAGCAGCTCGGGGGACAGAAAAAACTATGGCTACACCTTC. Amino acids: CASSSGDRKNYGYTF. The chain combines TRBV7-9 with TRBJ1-2; the match to TRBD1 covers 7 bases. CDR3 size: 15 residues. With 4 bases clipped from V and 2 bases from J, the junction kept 7 bases outside the gene matches. Germline V gene data show CDR1 as SEHNR and CDR2 as FQNEAQ (reference sequence).

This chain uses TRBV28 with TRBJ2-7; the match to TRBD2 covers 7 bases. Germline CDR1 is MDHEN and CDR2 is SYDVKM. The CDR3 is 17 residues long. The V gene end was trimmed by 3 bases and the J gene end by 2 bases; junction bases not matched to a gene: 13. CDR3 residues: CASSFPRGEIPPYEQYF. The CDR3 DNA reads TGTGCCAGCAGTTTCCCTCGGGGGGAAATACCGCCCTACGAGCAGTACTTC.

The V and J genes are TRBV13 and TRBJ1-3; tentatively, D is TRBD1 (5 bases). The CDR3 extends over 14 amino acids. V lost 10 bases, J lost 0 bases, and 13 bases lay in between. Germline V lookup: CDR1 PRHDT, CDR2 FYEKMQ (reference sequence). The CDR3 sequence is CATRDRNSGNTIYF. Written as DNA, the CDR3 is TGTGCCACCCGCGACAGAAACTCTGGAAACACCATATATTTT.

CDR3 protein: CASSLSGERRELFF. As DNA, the CDR3 is TGTGCCAGCAGTTTATCAGGGGAACGAAGGGAGCTGTTTTTT. The chain links TRBV28 to TRBJ2-2, with TRBD1 as a possible D gene (6 bases). The ends were cut back, 1 base at V and 9 bases at J, with 12 bases in the middle. CDR3 size: 14 residues. Germline CDR1 is MDHEN and CDR2 is SYDVKM.

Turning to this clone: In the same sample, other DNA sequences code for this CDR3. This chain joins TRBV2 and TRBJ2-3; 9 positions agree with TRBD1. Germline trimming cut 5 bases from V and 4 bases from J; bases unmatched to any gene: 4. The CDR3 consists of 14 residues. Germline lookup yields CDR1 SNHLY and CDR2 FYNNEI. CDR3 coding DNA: TGTGCCAGCAGTCCGGGACAGGGTTCAGATACGCAGTATTTT. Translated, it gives CASSPGQGSDTQYF.

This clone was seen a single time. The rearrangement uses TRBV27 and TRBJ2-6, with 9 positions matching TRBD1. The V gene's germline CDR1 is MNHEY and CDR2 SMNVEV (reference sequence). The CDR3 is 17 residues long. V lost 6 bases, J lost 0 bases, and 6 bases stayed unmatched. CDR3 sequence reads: CASRPGQGYSGANVLTF. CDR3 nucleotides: TGTGCCAGCAGACCGGGACAGGGCTACTCTGGGGCCAACGTCCTGACTTTC.

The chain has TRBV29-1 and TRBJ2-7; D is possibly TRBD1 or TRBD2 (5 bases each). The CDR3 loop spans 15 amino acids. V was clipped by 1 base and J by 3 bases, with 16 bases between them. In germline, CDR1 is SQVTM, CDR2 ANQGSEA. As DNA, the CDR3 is TGCAGCGTTGAAGCAACGGGACGACCAGGCTACGAGCAGTACTTC. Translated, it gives CSVEATGRPGYEQYF.

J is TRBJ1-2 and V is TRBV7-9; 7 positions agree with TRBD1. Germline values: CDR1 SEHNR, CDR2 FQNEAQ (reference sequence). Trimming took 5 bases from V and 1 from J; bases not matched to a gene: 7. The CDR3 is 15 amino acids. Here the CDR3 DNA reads TGTGCCAGCAGCCAACCGGGACAGTTTAACTATGGCTACACCTTC. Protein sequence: CASSQPGQFNYGYTF.